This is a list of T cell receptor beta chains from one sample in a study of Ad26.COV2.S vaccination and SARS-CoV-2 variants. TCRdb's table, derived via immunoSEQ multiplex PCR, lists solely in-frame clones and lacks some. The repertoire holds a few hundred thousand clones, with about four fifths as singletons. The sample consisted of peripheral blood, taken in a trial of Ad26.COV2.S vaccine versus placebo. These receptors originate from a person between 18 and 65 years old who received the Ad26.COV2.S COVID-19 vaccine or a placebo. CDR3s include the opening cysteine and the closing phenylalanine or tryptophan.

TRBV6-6	CASSIQGSVSGYTF
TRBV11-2	CASSLLGTSNAQYF
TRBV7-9	CASRPAGGVGANVLTF
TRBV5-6	CASSLAGHLYEQYF
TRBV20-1	CSARAGVEAFF
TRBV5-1	CASSLRPPGGPYYEQYF
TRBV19	CASSMETANSPLHF
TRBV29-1	CSAGGARNTEAFF
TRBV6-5	CASRDRGSPLHF
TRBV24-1	CATSEGQGNTGELFF
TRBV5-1	CASSPRLAGGPSEEQYF
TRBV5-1	CASSLLQGSTNYGYTF
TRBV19	CASSTLGQGNNGYTF
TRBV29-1	CSVPDGTEAFF
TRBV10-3	CAITAVAGETQYF
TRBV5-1	CASSLAQRGGRVQPSGANVLTF